The clone carrying this T cell receptor beta chain showed up just once. The antigen is undetermined. The sample belongs to a study of graft-versus-host responses after intestinal transplantation. Notes on the study in general: Those patients showing graft-donor T cell macrochimerism displayed high graft-versus-host to host-versus-graft clonal ratios in allografts. GvH clones appeared in recipient marrow, some first in ileum or blood.

V lost 2 bases to trimming and J lost 6 bases, with 12 bases between them. This CDR3 region has 14 residues. Germline loops: CDR1 SGHDN, CDR2 FVKESK. Only in-frame clones appear in the TCRdb table, and some are missing; sequencing was by immunoSEQ multiplex PCR. The sample lists roughly 70,000 clones; roughly 84% were seen once. This sequence joins TRBV14 and TRBJ2-3; D call uncertain. The material sequenced was unstimulated CD4+ T cells sorted from spleen or lymph node cells, taken before transplant. This TCR was sampled from a human donor who was the organ donor for an intestinal transplant. CDR3 amino acids: CASSQSIGWDTQYF. CDR3 DNA: TGTGCCAGCAGCCAATCCATCGGGTGGGATACGCAGTATTTT.